Listed here are 2 T cell receptor beta chains from one sample, sequenced in a study of blood T cell repertoires in COVID-19. Data came from immunoSEQ multiplex PCR; TCRdb stores just in-frame clones and leaves some out. The profile shows under 250,000 clones, roughly 80% of them singletons. Sequences were obtained from peripheral blood. These receptors all come from a woman in her 70s with active or convalescent COVID-19.

The chain uses TRBV5-4 and TRBJ2-3, with D maybe TRBD2 (5 bases). Germline CDR1 and CDR2: SGHNT and YYREEE (reference sequence). This CDR3 region has 15 residues. V lost 2 bases and J 0 bases, leaving 10 bases between the germline ends. The CDR3 is CASSLGLTSTDTQYF. CDR3 in DNA: TGTGCCAGCAGCTTAGGACTGACTAGCACAGATACGCAGTATTTT.

The CDR3 region is CASSWTGDNTEAFF. DNA of the CDR3: TGCGCCAGCAGCTGGACAGGGGACAACACTGAAGCTTTCTTT. The V and J genes are TRBV5-1 and TRBJ1-1; TRBD1 agrees at 9 bases. Germline V gene data show CDR1 as SGHRS and CDR2 as YFSETQ. This CDR3 contains 14 residues. Losses at the gene ends were 3 bases for V and 2 bases for J; bases not matched to a gene: 2.